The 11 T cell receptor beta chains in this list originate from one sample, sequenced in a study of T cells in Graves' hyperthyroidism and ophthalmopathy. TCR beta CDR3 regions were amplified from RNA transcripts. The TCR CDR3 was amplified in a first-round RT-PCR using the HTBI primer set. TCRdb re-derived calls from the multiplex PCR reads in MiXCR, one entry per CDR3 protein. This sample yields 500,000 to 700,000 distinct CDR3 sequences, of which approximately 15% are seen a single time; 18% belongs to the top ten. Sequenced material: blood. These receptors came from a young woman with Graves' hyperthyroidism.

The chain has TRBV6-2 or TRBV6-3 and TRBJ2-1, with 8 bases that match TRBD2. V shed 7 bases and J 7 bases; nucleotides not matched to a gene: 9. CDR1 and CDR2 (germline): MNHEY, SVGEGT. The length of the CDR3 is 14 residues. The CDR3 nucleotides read TGTGCCAGCAACTTGCGGGGGGCTCGAAATGAGCAGTTCTTC. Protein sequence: CASNLRGARNEQFF.

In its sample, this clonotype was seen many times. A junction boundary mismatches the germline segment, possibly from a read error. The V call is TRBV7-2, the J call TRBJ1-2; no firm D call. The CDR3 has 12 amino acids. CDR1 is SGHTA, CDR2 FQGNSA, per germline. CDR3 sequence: CASSLDGVGPSF. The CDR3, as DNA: TGTGCCAGCAGCTTAGATGGTGTTGGACCTTCCTTC. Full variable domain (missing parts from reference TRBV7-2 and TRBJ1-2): GAGVSQSPSNKVTEKGKDVELRCDPISGHTALYWYRQSLGQGLEFLIYFQGNSAPDKSGLPSDRFSAERTGGSVSTLTIQRTQQEDSAVYLCASSLDGVGPSFGSGTRLTVV.

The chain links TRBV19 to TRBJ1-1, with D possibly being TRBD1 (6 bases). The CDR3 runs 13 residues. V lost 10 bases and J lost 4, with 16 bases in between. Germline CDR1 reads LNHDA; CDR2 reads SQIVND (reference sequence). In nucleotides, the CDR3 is TGTGCCACCCTGCAGGGGAGCAGCACTGAAGCTTTCTTT. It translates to CATLQGSSTEAFF.

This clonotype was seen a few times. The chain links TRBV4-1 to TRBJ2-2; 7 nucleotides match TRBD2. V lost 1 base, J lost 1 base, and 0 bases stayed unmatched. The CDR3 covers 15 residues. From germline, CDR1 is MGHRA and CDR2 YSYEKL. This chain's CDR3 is CASSQGGRNTGELFF. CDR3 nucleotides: TGCGCCAGCAGCCAAGGCGGGAGGAACACCGGGGAGCTGTTTTTT.

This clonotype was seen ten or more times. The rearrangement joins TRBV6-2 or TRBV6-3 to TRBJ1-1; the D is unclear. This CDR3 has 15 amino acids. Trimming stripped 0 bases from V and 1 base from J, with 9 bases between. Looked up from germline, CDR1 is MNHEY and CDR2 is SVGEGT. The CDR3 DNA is TGTGCCAGCAGTTACTCGATTGCGGGGAACACTGAAGCTTTCTTT. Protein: CASSYSIAGNTEAFF.

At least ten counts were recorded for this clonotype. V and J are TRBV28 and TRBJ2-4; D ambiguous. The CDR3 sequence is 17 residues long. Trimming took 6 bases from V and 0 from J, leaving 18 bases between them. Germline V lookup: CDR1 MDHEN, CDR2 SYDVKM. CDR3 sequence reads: CASSPDRGGLAKNIQYF. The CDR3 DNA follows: TGTGCCAGCAGCCCTGATAGAGGCGGTCTAGCCAAAAACATTCAGTACTTC.

The CDR3 protein is CASSSDFLSSYNEQFF. The CDR3 DNA is TGTGCCAGCAGTTCAGACTTTCTCAGCTCCTACAATGAGCAGTTCTTC. This sequence joins TRBV12-3 or TRBV12-4 and TRBJ2-1; D remains unclear. This CDR3 region has 16 residues. Deletions cut 4 bases from V and 0 bases from J, with 13 bases between.

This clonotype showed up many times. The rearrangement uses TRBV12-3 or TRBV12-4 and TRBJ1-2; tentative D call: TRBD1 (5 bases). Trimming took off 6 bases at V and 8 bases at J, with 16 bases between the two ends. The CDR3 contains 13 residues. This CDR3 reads CASSPKGTYGYTF. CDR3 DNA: TGTGCCAGCAGCCCAAAAGGGACCTACGGCTACACCTTC.

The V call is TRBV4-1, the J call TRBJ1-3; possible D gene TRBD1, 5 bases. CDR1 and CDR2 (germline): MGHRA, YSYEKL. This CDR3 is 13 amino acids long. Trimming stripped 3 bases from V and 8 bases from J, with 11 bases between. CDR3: CASSQVARDTIYF. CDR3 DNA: TGCGCCAGCAGCCAGGTGGCCAGGGACACCATATATTTT.

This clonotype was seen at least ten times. Here the CDR3 reads CASSLSNSNQPQHF. The CDR3, as DNA: TGTGCCAGCAGTCTAAGTAATAGCAATCAGCCCCAGCATTTT. The J gene is TRBJ1-5, the V gene TRBV27; the D is unclear. Germline V gene sequence: CDR1 MNHEY, CDR2 SMNVEV (reference sequence). The CDR3 is 14 residues long. The V and J ends lost 5 bases and 0 bases respectively, with 8 bases between them.

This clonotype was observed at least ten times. CDR3 sequence: CASSLTAGLMNTEAFF. The CDR3 nucleotides are TGTGCCAGCAGCTTAACTGCAGGACTTATGAACACTGAAGCTTTCTTT. The rearrangement joins TRBV7-3 to TRBJ1-1; D uncertain. In germline, CDR1 is SGHTA, CDR2 FQGTGA. The V and J ends lost 0 bases and 0 bases respectively, with 11 bases between them. The length of the CDR3 is 16 residues.